Below, 10 T cell receptor beta chains from the same sample are listed, as sequenced in a study of shared clonotypes between healthy human individuals. Cells designated naive CD8 were CD45RO-negative and were positively selected for CCR7, with terminally differentiated effector memory CD45RA+ cells excluded. Only in-frame clones appear in the TCRdb table, and some are missing; sequencing was by immunoSEQ multiplex PCR. The sample has some 2,100,000 clones, more than 85% seen once. Sequencing used naive CD8+ T cells from PBMCs. These receptors all come from a man aged 18 to 30 in good health. Some clones in this sample may be carry-over from other donors' samples.

A single count supports this clone. The V call is TRBV19, the J call TRBJ1-1; TRBD1 matches 7 bases. The CDR3 spans 15 residues. Trimming cost V 1 base and J 0 bases; bases outside gene matches: 2. Looked up from germline, CDR1 is LNHDA and CDR2 is SQIVND (reference sequence). The CDR3 DNA reads as TGTGCCAGTAGTATAGGAGGGACAGTGAACACTGAAGCTTTCTTT. Translated: CASSIGGTVNTEAFF.

CDR3 residues: CASSLVTAANEQYF. Written as DNA, the CDR3 is TGTGCCAGCAGCTTGGTGACAGCGGCCAACGAGCAGTACTTC. The chain recombines TRBV5-8 with TRBJ2-7; D tentatively fits TRBD1 or TRBD2 (5 bases each). The germline V and J ends were trimmed by 0 bases and 5 bases, with 12 bases remaining between them. This CDR3 is 14 amino acids long. In germline, CDR1 is SGHTS, CDR2 YDEGEE.

The J gene is TRBJ1-1, the V gene TRBV29-1; TRBD1 might be the D (5 bases). The CDR3 consists of 21 residues. V was pared by 5 bases and J by 4 bases, with 38 bases between. Germline V gene data show CDR1 as SQVTM and CDR2 as ANQGSEA. CDR3 in amino acids: CSVRLGDVSRATGTSTTEAFF. CDR3 coding DNA: TGCAGCGTTCGCCTTGGGGATGTTAGTCGGGCTACCGGGACCTCAACCACTGAAGCTTTCTTT.

This clone was counted between two and nine times. The rearrangement joins TRBV5-1 to TRBJ1-2; D possibly corresponds to TRBD1 (6 bases). The V gene lost 3 bases and the J gene lost 4 bases, with 10 bases spanning the gap. The CDR3 length is 13 residues. Germline V gene data show CDR1 as SGHRS and CDR2 as YFSETQ. The CDR3 coding sequence is TGCGCCAGCAGCTGGACAGCGAGCTATGGCTACACCTTC. Residues: CASSWTASYGYTF. The whole variable domain, filled in from reference TRBV5-1 and TRBJ1-2, reads KAGVTQTPRYLIKTRGQQVTLSCSPISGHRSVSWYQQTPGQGLQFLFEYFSETQRNKGNFPGRFSGRQFSNSRSEMNVSTLELGDSALYLCASSWTASYGYTFGSGTRLTVV.

About this clone itself: The same CDR3 arises from other DNA sequences in this sample as well. V and J are TRBV7-9 and TRBJ2-7; perhaps D is TRBD1 or TRBD2 (5 bases each). V was pared by 4 bases and J by 7 bases, with 14 bases between. CDR1 SEHNR and CDR2 FQNEAQ come from the germline V gene (reference sequence). This CDR3 contains 13 residues. CDR3 coding DNA: TGTGCCAGCAGCTCACCGTTGGGGGATGAGCAGTACTTC. As protein: CASSSPLGDEQYF.

The chain recombines TRBV6-5 with TRBJ2-7; 7 bases line up with TRBD1. V was clipped by 4 bases and J by 2 bases; unmatched bases: 11. This CDR3 region has 16 residues. Per germline, CDR1 MNHEY and CDR2 SVGAGI. CDR3 residues: CASSSTRGRGTYEQYF. CDR3 nucleotides: TGTGCCAGCAGTTCTACTCGGGGCAGGGGGACCTACGAGCAGTACTTC.

V usage is TRBV19 and J usage is TRBJ1-5; tentative D call: TRBD1 (5 bases). Trimming removed 5 bases from V and 9 bases from J, with 20 bases in between. Germline-derived CDR1 and CDR2 are LNHDA and SQIVND (reference sequence). CDR3 length: 15 amino acids. The CDR3 spells CASSSRQRSEGPQHF. CDR3 DNA: TGTGCCAGTAGTTCCAGACAGCGCTCCGAGGGGCCCCAGCATTTT.

The genes are TRBV15 and TRBJ1-5; 12 positions agree with TRBD1. From germline, CDR1 is LNHNV and CDR2 YYDKDF (reference sequence). Trimming took 0 bases from V and 9 from J; bases not matched to a gene: 18. This CDR3 is 20 amino acids long. In DNA, the CDR3 is TGTGCCACCAGCAGAGATTTAGGGACAGGGGGCTTGACTATACGACGGCCCCAGCATTTT. Amino acid sequence: CATSRDLGTGGLTIRRPQHF.

The rearrangement uses TRBV11-2 and TRBJ2-2; D possibly uses TRBD1 or TRBD2 (5 bases each). V was trimmed by 1 base and J by 6 bases, leaving 6 bases between them. Germline CDR1 reads SGHAT; CDR2 reads FQNNGV. The CDR3 contains 13 residues. CDR3 residues: CASSLAGPGELFF. The CDR3 coding sequence is TGTGCCAGCAGCTTAGCGGGACCCGGGGAGCTGTTTTTT.

To note about this clone: The same CDR3 can be traced to other DNA sequences in this sample. This chain connects TRBV7-6 to TRBJ1-1; no clear D. With 1 base removed from V and 0 bases from J, the gap between germline ends came to 9 bases. The CDR3 sequence is 15 residues long. Per germline, CDR1 SGHVS and CDR2 FNYEAQ. The CDR3 nucleotides read TGTGCCAGCAGCTTAGGTCCGGGAATGAACACTGAAGCTTTCTTT. Its protein product is CASSLGPGMNTEAFF.